Each of the 9 T cell receptor beta chains below was sequenced from the same sample in a study of identical twins. MiXCR, applied by TCRdb to the 5' RACE reads, yields one record per CDR3 protein. Of about 520,000 distinct CDR3 sequences in the sample, roughly a fifth were seen once. The same data also contributed to another study, on T cells expressing NK-cell markers.

The source material was CD4+ T cells sorted from blood. Receptors were obtained from a woman between 18 and 30 years old in good health.

Many counts were recorded for this clonotype. The chain carries TRBV29-1 and TRBJ1-4, with a tentative D call TRBD1 (5 bases). With 6 bases removed from V and 0 bases from J, the gap between germline ends came to 5 bases. This CDR3 has 12 residues. Germline V gene data show CDR1 as SQVTM and CDR2 as ANQGSEA. As DNA, the CDR3 is TGCAGCGTGGGGCCAACTAATGAAAAACTGTTTTTT. Amino acids: CSVGPTNEKLFF.

The V and J genes are TRBV5-1 and TRBJ2-7; a possible D gene is TRBD2 (6 bases). Trimming removed 1 base from V and 4 bases from J, with 21 bases in between. The CDR3 consists of 17 residues. Germline V gives CDR1 SGHRS, CDR2 YFSETQ. DNA for the CDR3: TGCGCCAGCAGCTTGAGGGTCCTTAGCGGTTCCTCTTACGAGCAGTACTTC. This codes for CASSLRVLSGSSYEQYF.

CDR3 residues: CASRDLAGTSYNEQFF. In DNA, the CDR3 is TGTGCCAGCAGGGACCTCGCGGGTACATCCTACAATGAGCAGTTCTTC. The chain is built from TRBV27 and TRBJ2-1; TRBD2 might be the D (5 bases). This CDR3 contains 16 residues. V was clipped by 6 bases and J by 1 base, with 16 bases between them. The germline V gene encodes CDR1 MNHEY and CDR2 SMNVEV (reference sequence).

This clonotype was detected only a few times. V and J are TRBV19 and TRBJ2-1; perhaps TRBD1 as D (7 bases). V lost 7 bases and J 0 bases, leaving 22 bases between the germline ends. The CDR3 loop spans 18 amino acids. CDR1 is LNHDA and CDR2 is SQIVND in the germline V gene (reference sequence). As DNA, the CDR3 is TGTGCCAGTAAGCAGGTGGAGGGGGCCCTAAGCTCCTACAATGAGCAGTTCTTC. Translated, it gives CASKQVEGALSSYNEQFF.

CDR3 DNA sequence: TGCAGTGCTAGATTGCACTTAGATACGCAGTATTTT. It codes for CSARLHLDTQYF. The chain recombines TRBV20-1 with TRBJ2-3; D unclear. The V and J ends lost 2 bases and 5 bases respectively, with 8 bases between them. Looked up from germline, CDR1 is DFQATT and CDR2 is SNEGSKA (reference sequence). The CDR3 is 12 amino acids.

The V call is TRBV20-1, the J call TRBJ1-1, with a tentative D call TRBD1 (6 bases). Trimming left V 6 bases short and J 3 bases short, with 14 bases between. Germline CDR1 DFQATT, CDR2 SNEGSKA (reference sequence). The CDR3 sequence is 13 residues long. CDR3 loop: CSATKGGDTEAFF. In DNA, the CDR3 is TGCAGTGCCACCAAGGGGGGTGACACTGAAGCTTTCTTT.

The CDR3 DNA reads TGTGCCAGCAGCTTTGGCGGGGCCTCCTACAATGAGCAGTTCTTC. This codes for CASSFGGASYNEQFF. The chain employs TRBV7-2 and TRBJ2-1; perhaps TRBD2 as D (6 bases). The V gene's germline CDR1 is SGHTA and CDR2 FQGNSA. The CDR3 has 15 residues. The V end was cut by 3 bases, the J end by 0 bases, with 9 bases between.

This clonotype was detected a few times. The chain carries TRBV29-1 and TRBJ2-2, with D uncertain. V gave up 5 bases and J gave up 1 base, with 2 bases separating them. CDR3 length equals 11 residues. Germline CDR1 reads SQVTM; CDR2 reads ANQGSEA. The CDR3: CSVQNTGELFF. The CDR3 DNA is TGCAGCGTTCAGAACACCGGGGAGCTGTTTTTT.

This chain connects TRBV6-5 to TRBJ2-4; TRBD1 matches 8 bases. The CDR3 sequence is 14 residues long. V trimming: 2 bases; J trimming: 5 bases; junction bases outside the gene matches: 2. From germline, CDR1 is MNHEY and CDR2 SVGAGI. The CDR3 coding sequence is TGTGCCAGCAGTTACGGACAGGGCGAAAACATTCAGTACTTC. Encoded protein: CASSYGQGENIQYF.